The present entry profiles one T cell receptor beta chain with its context. Its antigen is not identified. This sample is drawn from a study of shared clonotypes between healthy human individuals. Study findings and constraints: Sorted-subset samples were not fully sequenced, rarefaction indicated. Among donors, sharing of clonotypes was expected to be affected by sequencing depth. A handful of donors showed sharing of about 5.5% of naive CD4 clonotypes.

Method: immunoSEQ multiplex PCR; TCRdb's copy keeps in-frame clones and lacks some. The repertoire consists of roughly 2 million clones, with approximately 95% occurring once and the leading ten covering roughly 1%. Selected positively for CCR7 and CD45RO-negative, naive CD8 cells excluded terminally differentiated effector memory CD45RA+ cells. Healthy and HIV-negative, the adult donors had no recent acute infections or vaccinations. The TCR was taken from a young man in good health. The specimen was naive CD8+ T cells sorted from blood.

The CDR3 sequence: CASRGARDGYTF. CDR3 DNA sequence: TGTGCCAGCAGGGGGGCAAGGGATGGCTACACCTTC. This chain uses TRBV6-5 with TRBJ1-2; D possibly corresponds to TRBD1 (6 bases). This CDR3 comprises 12 residues. Trimming removed 6 bases at V and 6 bases at J, with 11 bases between. Germline CDR1 is MNHEY and CDR2 is SVGAGI.